The 20 T cell receptor beta chains below were found in one sample sequenced in a study of post-analysis software for immune sequencing data. Libraries were made from TCR beta cDNA, and they carried unique molecular identifiers. TCRdb independently ran MiXCR on the PCR reads; one entry per CDR3 protein. The sample records about 380,000 distinct CDR3 sequences, roughly 30% being singletons. Study-wide results and caveats: Patients used about 5 TRBV segments, including TRBV5-6, TRBV5-1 and TRBV20-1, more often than controls.

These receptors' targets are unknown. Source material: blood. These receptors were collected from a girl aged 10 to 17 with multiple sclerosis.

In its sample, this clonotype was seen a few times. The chain links TRBV6-1 to TRBJ2-5; no definite D call. The germline V gene encodes CDR1 MNHNS and CDR2 SASEGT. The CDR3 sequence is 13 residues long. V was clipped by 7 bases and J by 2 bases, with 11 bases between them. The CDR3 reads CASKRPAQETQYF. The CDR3 bases are TGTGCCAGCAAAAGGCCAGCTCAAGAGACCCAGTACTTC.

The chain couples TRBV7-9 to TRBJ1-1; D ambiguous. The V gene lost 3 bases and the J gene lost 0 bases, with 5 bases spanning the gap. This CDR3 spans 13 amino acids. Germline V gene sequence: CDR1 SEHNR, CDR2 FQNEAQ (reference sequence). DNA for the CDR3: TGTGCCAGCAGCTTCGGCATGAACACTGAAGCTTTCTTT. Amino acids: CASSFGMNTEAFF.

This clonotype has just a few counts. This chain uses TRBV7-8 with TRBJ2-1; no reliable D call. CDR3 length: 12 residues. The V end lost 7 bases, the J end lost 8 bases, and 12 bases lay between the germline ends. The germline V gene encodes CDR1 SGHVS and CDR2 FQNEAQ. Written as DNA, the CDR3 is TGTGCCAGCACCTTTCGGTGGGATGAGCAGTTCTTC. This encodes CASTFRWDEQFF.

As regards this clonotype: Mismatch with germline at one junction end may stem from a read error. The V and J genes are TRBV7-9 and TRBJ2-5; weak D call: TRBD1 (5 bases). The CDR3 covers 15 residues. Germline lookup yields CDR1 SEHNR and CDR2 FQNEAQ (reference sequence). CDR3 in DNA: TGTGCCAGCAGCTTAGCAACAGGTCCGCAAGGGACCCAGTACTTC. This codes for CASSLATGPQGTQYF.

The chain is built from TRBV19 and TRBJ1-5; D is uncertain. The CDR3 sequence is 14 residues long. Trimming removed 0 bases at V and 7 bases at J, with 10 bases between. CDR1 and CDR2 from the germline V gene are LNHDA and SQIVND (reference sequence). The CDR3 DNA sequence: TGTGCCAGTAGTATAGAGGAGGGAGGGCAGCCCCAGCATTTT. It is translated as CASSIEEGGQPQHF.

J is TRBJ1-1 and V is TRBV25-1; 9 bases are a match to TRBD1. The CDR3 extends over 15 amino acids. Germline V gives CDR1 MGHDK, CDR2 SYGVNS. Trimming removed 4 bases from V and 4 bases from J; junction bases left unmatched: 7. The CDR3 here is CASSGLQGAGTEAFF. The DNA of the CDR3 is TGTGCCAGCAGTGGCTTACAGGGGGCAGGCACTGAAGCTTTCTTT.

This clonotype came up a few times. The chain has TRBV12-3 or TRBV12-4 and TRBJ1-1; 7 nucleotides align to TRBD1. The CDR3 consists of 17 residues. V was clipped by 4 bases and J by 6 bases; unmatched bases: 17. The CDR3 spells CASSSSQGRDSHSEAFF. The CDR3 nucleotides read TGTGCCAGCAGTTCCTCCCAGGGAAGGGACAGCCATTCTGAAGCTTTCTTT.

The gene calls are TRBV2 and TRBJ2-5; D possibly corresponds to TRBD2 (6 bases). V was clipped by 8 bases and J by 7 bases, with 20 bases between them. This CDR3 spans 14 amino acids. Germline V gene lookup returns CDR1 SNHLY and CDR2 FYNNEI. In nucleotides, the CDR3 is TGTGCCAGCGGGCTAGCATCCTCGCGGGGGACCCAGTACTTC. Protein: CASGLASSRGTQYF.

The chain joins TRBV20-1 to TRBJ1-2; TRBD1 matches at 7 bases. V shed 6 bases, J shed 4 bases, and the junction held 5 bases outside the gene matches. CDR1 and CDR2 from the germline V gene are DFQATT and SNEGSKA (reference sequence). The CDR3 covers 12 residues. CDR3 in amino acids: CSAEQGSYGYTF. As DNA, the CDR3 is TGCAGTGCGGAACAGGGGAGCTATGGCTACACCTTC.

In DNA, the CDR3 is TGTGCCAGCAGTTTATCGTGGACGACTTCGGGACAGCCCCAGCATTTT. Translating it yields CASSLSWTTSGQPQHF. V and J are TRBV27 and TRBJ1-5, with D unresolved. Germline V gene data show CDR1 as MNHEY and CDR2 as SMNVEV (reference sequence). The V end lost 0 bases, the J end lost 7 bases, and 16 bases lay between the germline ends. The CDR3 extends over 16 amino acids.

The chain is built from TRBV5-1 and TRBJ1-1; perhaps TRBD1 as D (6 bases). From germline, CDR1 is SGHRS and CDR2 YFSETQ. CDR3 size: 15 residues. V was pared by 4 bases and J by 2 bases, with 15 bases between. The CDR3 reads CASSTPGGGNTEAFF. The CDR3 DNA sequence: TGCGCCAGCAGCACCCCGGGAGGGGGAAACACTGAAGCTTTCTTT.

The chain is built from TRBV12-3 or TRBV12-4 and TRBJ2-7; D may be TRBD1 (6 bases). V was clipped by 6 bases and J by 4 bases, with 19 bases between them. The CDR3 is 15 residues long. Written as DNA, the CDR3 is TGTGCCAGCAGCCTCCAAACAGGGCGAGTATACGAGCAGTACTTC. This sequence encodes CASSLQTGRVYEQYF.

The genes are TRBV20-1 and TRBJ2-5; TRBD2 aligns across 8 bases. Germline V gene sequence: CDR1 DFQATT, CDR2 SNEGSKA (reference sequence). The J segment lost 0 bases and the V segment lost 2 bases, leaving 5 bases of the junction unmatched. This CDR3 has 15 residues. CDR3 bases: TGCAGTGCTAGAAACGCGGGGGGCCACCAAGAGACCCAGTACTTC. It is translated as CSARNAGGHQETQYF.

This clonotype has only a few counts. The CDR3 reads CASSSLVRAKNIQYF. CDR3 coding DNA: TGTGCCAGCAGTTCCCTTGTGAGGGCCAAAAACATTCAGTACTTC. J is TRBJ2-4 and V is TRBV12-3 or TRBV12-4; no clear D. Trimming stripped 4 bases from V and 1 base from J, with 11 bases between. This CDR3 comprises 15 residues.

The chain joins TRBV4-1 to TRBJ1-4; D ambiguous. V lost 5 bases and J lost 0, with 10 bases in between. Germline V gives CDR1 MGHRA, CDR2 YSYEKL. The CDR3 length is 15 residues. The CDR3 sequence is CASSAQLATNEKLFF. CDR3 nucleotides: TGCGCCAGCAGCGCCCAACTTGCAACTAATGAAAAACTGTTTTTT.

This clonotype was observed a few times. This may be a read error, as it is one base from a much larger clone. V is TRBV5-6 and J is TRBJ1-2; D possibly corresponds to TRBD1 (5 bases). The CDR3 is made up of 14 amino acids. Germline V gene sequence: CDR1 SGHDT, CDR2 YYEEEE. The CDR3 DNA reads TGTGCCAGCAGCCCGAGGGGTAGGAACTATGACTACACCTTC. As protein: CASSPRGRNYDYTF. Complete variable domain (other parts from reference TRBV5-6 and TRBJ1-2): DAGVTQSPTHLIKTRGQQVTLRCSPKSGHDTVSWYQQALGQGPQFIFQYYEEEERQRGNFPDRFSGHQFPNYSSELNVNALLLGDSALYLCASSPRGRNYDYTFGSGTRLTVV.

Comment on this clonotype: Here the CDR3 omits its conserved ending phenylalanine or tryptophan, so a read error is the likely source. The CDR3 DNA reads TGTGCCAGCAGCCCGGGAGGGGGGACAGCCTACAATGAGCAGTTCTCC. Amino acids: CASSPGGGTAYNEQFS. The chain links TRBV7-9 to TRBJ2-1; D perhaps matches TRBD2 (8 bases). The CDR3 is made up of 16 amino acids. Trimming took off 5 bases at V and 2 bases at J, with 16 bases between the two ends. Per the germline V gene, CDR1 is SEHNR and CDR2 is FQNEAQ (reference sequence).

This chain links TRBV7-2 with TRBJ1-2, with no clear D. The CDR3 has 14 amino acids. The germline gives CDR1 SGHTA, CDR2 FQGNSA. The ends were cut back, 5 bases at V and 7 bases at J, with 17 bases in the middle. CDR3 sequence reads: CASSPAWEDGGYTF. The CDR3 nucleotides are TGTGCCAGCAGCCCAGCCTGGGAGGACGGTGGCTACACCTTC.

As to this clonotype: A read error may account for a junction end that differs from germline. The V call is TRBV7-8, the J call TRBJ1-6; D gene ambiguous. This CDR3 is built from 14 residues. Germline values: CDR1 SGHVS, CDR2 FQNEAQ. The CDR3 loop reads CASSLDRNNSPFHF. The CDR3 DNA reads TGTGCCAGCAGCTTAGACAGAAATAATTCACCCTTCCACTTT.

The CDR3 loop is CSARGPGLAESYQETQYF. In DNA, the CDR3 is TGCAGTGCTAGGGGTCCGGGACTAGCGGAGTCGTACCAAGAGACCCAGTACTTC. This chain uses TRBV20-1 with TRBJ2-5; 11 bases match TRBD2. The CDR3 covers 18 residues. V was clipped by 3 bases and J by 0 bases; unmatched bases: 12. Germline V CDR1 and CDR2: DFQATT, SNEGSKA (reference sequence).